The T cell receptor (beta chain) under discussion was sequenced for a study of regulatory T cells in long-lasting Graves disease. Library construction for TCR beta used iRepertoire HTBI primers and Arm-PCR of CDR3 regions. A single record per CDR3 protein comes from TCRdb applying MiXCR to the multiplex PCR reads. The sample shows hundreds of thousands of distinct CDR3 sequences, around 21% of them seen only once. The CDR3 is 13 residues long. Trimming pared 5 bases from V and 4 bases from J, leaving 11 bases between. Germline-derived CDR1 and CDR2 are MNHNS and SASEGT. This clonotype was seen more than once but under ten times. The time point denotes: persistent/refractory GD, antithyroid drugs over 5 years with positive TRAb. Researchers made the TCR library from RNA that was extracted from PBMCs.

The origin of this receptor is a female donor with Graves disease. This rearrangement joins TRBV6-1 to TRBJ1-1, with a weak D call TRBD1 (5 bases). The sample in question was peripheral blood mononuclear cells (PBMCs), obtained when the disease was refractory, from a patient treated with antithyroid drugs. The chain's CDR3 is CASSQGTGTEAFF. The DNA of the CDR3 is TGTGCCAGCAGTCAAGGGACCGGCACTGAAGCTTTCTTT.